This T cell receptor (beta chain) was sequenced for a study of CD8+ T cells in alopecia areata. Across the study: Grafts of skin from C3H/HeJ donors aged about 6-12 months with spontaneous alopecia went to female C3H/HeJ mice aged 7-10 weeks.

Isolated RNA was reverse transcribed into cDNA used as the sequencing template. Repertoires were generated with immunoSEQ multiplex PCR, while TCRdb's copy carries only in-frame clones and drops some. There are 270,000 or so clones in the sample, none observed a single time. There are 13 residues in the CDR3. In germline, CDR1 is NSQYPW, CDR2 LRSPGD (reference sequence). This clone was seen a handful of times. Its antigen is undetermined. Any gene name here is a mouse gene name. From the germline J gene comes the end of the CDR3, since the read stops 4 residues before it. Markers used for sorting pooled cutaneous lymph node cells were CD4, CD8alpha, NKG2D, NKG2ACE and others. Overall study results and limits: Higher clonality was seen in lesional scalp than in normal scalp, especially in alopecia totalis/universalis. Mice showed TCR sharing more clearly than patients did, possibly owing to HLA. Normal skin's resident alphabeta T cells are also sequenced in scalp samples.

Source material: CD4+ T cells sorted from a lymph node. This sequence joins TRBV1 and TRBJ2-5; TRBD1 matches 7 bases. The receptor comes from a C3H/HeJ mouse with alopecia areata. The MHC haplotype recorded for the strain is H2-k. The CDR3 reads CTCSDRGGDTQYF. The covered CDR3 bases are TGCACCTGCAGTGACAGGGGAGGGGAC.